The subject of this entry is one TCR beta chain. Its antigen is still unknown. This sample stems from a study of vaccination effects on CD4 cells after COVID-19. Study-wide context: Each participant was given two doses of one vaccine (BNT162b2 or mRNA-1273). Study conclusions and caveats: Only 1 of 255 vaccine-induced clones from healthy vaccinees cross-reacted with common cold coronaviruses. Clones from infection and from vaccination both contracted markedly late after vaccination.

The germline V and J ends were trimmed by 3 bases and 2 bases, with 8 bases remaining between them. The germline V gene encodes CDR1 MNHNS and CDR2 SASEGT. The CDR3 has 13 residues. The protocol was immunoSEQ multiplex PCR, while the TCRdb copy is restricted to in-frame clones and leaves out a portion. This sample yields tens of thousands of clones, of which roughly 70% are seen a single time; approximately 4% belongs to the top ten. Before sequencing, viral peptide pools were used by the ViraFEST assay to expand antigen-specific CD4+ T cells. Culture lasted 10 days before CD4+ T cell isolation. Vaccinated participants had no history of SARS-CoV-2 infection and tested negative for nucleocapsid antibodies. Every well got over 1.5 million PBMC, which were grown with about 10 IU/ml IL-2 and 10 ug/ml peptides.

J is TRBJ2-7 and V is TRBV6-1, with D unclear. This sequence originates from a human donor who received a COVID-19 vaccine. The input for sequencing was CD4+ T cells from PBMCs cultured with HCoV-OC43 spike peptides, taken before COVID-19 vaccination. Subset meaning: HCoV-OC43 spike overlapping peptide pool stimulation. This CDR3 is CASSEELPYEQYV. The CDR3 DNA follows: TGTGCCAGCAGTGAGGAGTTACCCTACGAGCAGTACGTC.